Included here is one T cell receptor (beta chain) sequence, with context. This sample was taken from a study of blood T cell repertoires in COVID-19. As for the study in general: From the United States, Italy and Spain came samples of acute and convalescent COVID-19. PBMCs, B-cell-depleted T cells, or T cells provided the cDNA or gDNA that made up the material.

Profiled with immunoSEQ multiplex PCR; TCRdb holds only in-frame clones, not every one. The sample includes some 400,000 clones, about 87% seen only once; the top ten take roughly 1.4%. Individuals drawn from approximately 22 US areas were roughly 18 to 100 years old. Donors of Cohort 3 who recovered were those that had two negative PCRs, clearance, or symptom resolution. The sequenced sample was PBMCs or T cells enriched from blood (not recorded which). The receptor comes from a man aged 25-40 years who had recovered from COVID-19.

CDR3 residues: CASSWTGEANYGYTF. DNA of the CDR3: TGTGCCAGTAGTTGGACAGGGGAAGCTAACTATGGCTACACCTTC. The rearrangement uses TRBV10-3 and TRBJ1-2; 9 positions agree with TRBD1. Germline assignment: CDR1 ENHRY and CDR2 SYGVKD. J was trimmed by 0 bases and V by 10 bases; bases with no gene match: 9. The CDR3 has 15 amino acids.